Listed below are T cell receptor beta chains from one sample, sequenced in a study of cytomegalovirus exposure and HLA in healthy donors. Using immunoSEQ multiplex PCR, the repertoire was profiled, and TCRdb retains in-frame clones only, with some absent. The sample lists under 130,000 clones, just under 75% occurring once. Sequenced sample: PBMCs. All receptors derive from a man in his fifties in good health and CMV-seropositive. The CDR3 runs from the conserved cysteine through the conserved F or W. A D gene is named only where the DNA matches it firmly. Clone size is shown for a subset of rows, as once, few, many or a class of expanded clone.

size | J | V | D | CDR3 | DNA
once | TRBJ1-4 | TRBV5-1 | NA | CASSFDSNEKLFF | TGCGCCAGCAGCTTCGACTCTAATGAAAAACTGTTTTTT
few | TRBJ1-2 | TRBV6-1 | NA | CASSEAGSGSHGYTF | TGTGCCAGCAGTGAAGCGGGTAGCGGATCCCATGGCTACACCTTC
NA | TRBJ2-1 | TRBV5-1 | NA | CASRMTDNNEQFF | TGCGCCAGCAGAATGACAGACAACAATGAGCAGTTCTTC
NA | TRBJ2-3 | TRBV7-6 | TRBD2 | CASSFGGGSDTQYF | TGTGCCAGCAGCTTTGGGGGGGGGTCAGATACGCAGTATTTT
NA | TRBJ2-1 | TRBV5-6 | TRBD1 | CASSLGGQVAYNEQFF | TGTGCCAGCAGCTTGGGGGGACAGGTCGCCTACAATGAGCAGTTCTTC
NA | TRBJ2-5 | TRBV7-8 | TRBD1 | CASSPNRQGQETQYF | TGTGCCAGCAGCCCGAATCGACAGGGTCAAGAGACCCAGTACTTC
NA | TRBJ2-5 | TRBV7-9 | TRBD2 | CASSFPEREGAETQYF | TGTGCCAGCAGCTTCCCCGAGCGGGAGGGGGCGGAGACCCAGTACTTC
NA | TRBJ1-1 | TRBV6-5 | NA | CASRIFRNTEAFF | TGTGCCAGCAGAATCTTCAGGAACACTGAAGCTTTCTTT
NA | TRBJ2-1 | TRBV5-1 | TRBD2 | CASSPGLAGYEQFF | TGCGCCAGCAGCCCCGGACTAGCGGGGTATGAGCAGTTCTTC
NA | TRBJ1-2 | TRBV19 | NA | CASSPGHIYVGYTF | TGTGCCAGTAGTCCCGGACATATCTATGTGGGCTACACCTTC
NA | TRBJ1-1 | TRBV4-2 | NA | CASSLKWGRDLTEAFF | TGTGCCAGCAGCTTGAAGTGGGGCCGGGACTTGACTGAAGCTTTCTTT
few | TRBJ2-3 | TRBV2 | TRBD2 | CASSGRSGGTDTQYF | TGTGCCAGCAGTGGTCGTAGCGGGGGAACAGATACGCAGTATTTT
NA | TRBJ2-1 | TRBV29-1 | TRBD2 | CSVGALTSGGSSSYNEQFF | TGCAGCGTTGGGGCCCTAACTAGCGGGGGGTCGAGCTCCTACAATGAGCAGTTCTTC
few | TRBJ2-1 | TRBV6-5 | TRBD2 | CASSREGGYNEQFF | TGTGCCAGCAGTAGGGAGGGAGGTTACAATGAGCAGTTCTTC
NA | TRBJ2-3 | TRBV15 | NA | CATSIGGSSTDTQYF | TGTGCCACCAGCATCGGGGGTTCTAGCACAGATACGCAGTATTTT
NA | TRBJ1-4 | TRBV10-3 | TRBD1 | CAIGSTGANEKLFF | TGTGCCATCGGTAGTACAGGGGCTAATGAAAAACTGTTTTTT
few | TRBJ1-5 | TRBV6-6 | NA | CASMIGNSNQPQHF | TGTGCCAGCATGATCGGGAATAGCAATCAGCCCCAGCATTTT
NA | TRBJ1-5 | TRBV7-8 | NA | CASSRGLGNQPQHF | TGTGCCAGCAGCCGAGGACTGGGCAATCAGCCCCAGCATTTT
NA | TRBJ2-5 | TRBV7-2 | TRBD2 | CASSLAGPGGGEQYF | TGTGCCAGCAGCTTAGCGGGGCCGGGAGGGGGGGAGCAGTACTTC
NA | TRBJ2-2 | TRBV2 | TRBD1 | CAGAGTGETGELFF | TGTGCCGGGGCCGGGACAGGGGAAACCGGGGAGCTGTTTTTT
NA | TRBJ1-1 | TRBV5-1 | TRBD1 | CASSTPRQGGTEAFF | TGCGCCAGCAGCACGCCCCGACAGGGCGGCACTGAAGCTTTCTTT
NA | TRBJ2-1 | TRBV14 | TRBD2 | CASSQVGTSGTNEQFF | TGTGCCAGCAGCCAAGTGGGGACTAGCGGAACAAATGAGCAGTTCTTC
NA | TRBJ1-2 | TRBV6-5 | TRBD1 | CASSRDRGRYGYTF | TGTGCCAGCAGCCGGGACAGGGGGCGTTATGGCTACACCTTC
NA | TRBJ2-6 | TRBV6-5 | NA | CASSYGRSGANVLTF | TGTGCCAGCAGTTACGGCCGCTCTGGGGCCAACGTCCTGACTTTC
NA | TRBJ1-1 | TRBV9 | NA | CASSVDPRLNTEAFF | TGTGCCAGCAGCGTAGACCCTAGATTGAACACTGAAGCTTTCTTT
once | TRBJ2-7 | TRBV2 | NA | CASSRRTIFDEQYF | TGTGCCAGCAGCCGACGGACAATCTTCGACGAGCAGTACTTC
few | TRBJ2-7 | TRBV2 | NA | CAIRKKRQAAYEQYF | TGTGCCATCCGAAAAAAACGACAGGCAGCCTACGAGCAGTACTTC
NA | TRBJ1-4 | TRBV4-1 | NA | CASSQEGWPRVGEKLFF | TGCGCCAGCAGCCAGGAAGGGTGGCCCAGGGTTGGCGAAAAACTGTTTTTT
few | TRBJ1-4 | TRBV6-1 | TRBD1 | CASSDRQGANEKLFF | TGTGCCAGCAGTGATCGACAGGGGGCTAATGAAAAACTGTTTTTT
NA | TRBJ2-3 | TRBV10-3 | NA | CAISDWGGATDTQYF | TGTGCCATCAGTGATTGGGGGGGGGCCACAGATACGCAGTATTTT
NA | TRBJ1-1 | TRBV4-1 | NA | CASSQDEAAGEAFF | TGCGCCAGCAGCCAAGATGAGGCCGCGGGGGAAGCTTTCTTT
few | TRBJ2-3 | TRBV27 | NA | CASSPQGADTQYF | TGTGCCAGCAGTCCTCAAGGGGCAGATACGCAGTATTTT
NA | TRBJ2-7 | TRBV20-1 | TRBD2 | CSGREAYEQYF | TGCAGTGGGCGGGAGGCCTACGAGCAGTACTTC
few | TRBJ2-5 | TRBV11-2 | TRBD2 | CASSSLAGGETQYF | TGTGCCAGCAGCTCCCTAGCGGGAGGAGAGACCCAGTACTTC
once | TRBJ2-1 | TRBV10-3 | NA | CAISVLQDNEQFF | TGTGCCATCAGTGTCCTACAGGACAATGAGCAGTTCTTC
NA | TRBJ1-4 | TRBV21-1 | NA | CASSKEGGDMDEKLFF | TGTGCCAGCAGCAAAGAGGGGGGGGACATGGATGAAAAACTGTTTTTT
NA | TRBJ2-6 | TRBV2 | TRBD1 | CASTGTGGYGANVLTF | TGTGCCAGCACCGGGACAGGGGGATATGGGGCCAACGTCCTGACTTTC
few | TRBJ1-1 | TRBV28 | TRBD1 | CASSNIPGQGKDTEAFF | TGTGCCAGCAGTAACATACCGGGACAGGGAAAGGACACTGAAGCTTTCTTT
NA | TRBJ1-2 | TRBV5-5 | NA | CASSLGGHPGYTF | TGTGCCAGCAGCTTGGGTGGCCACCCTGGCTACACCTTC
NA | TRBJ1-3 | TRBV11-2 | NA | CASSSNPGIYF | TGTGCCAGCAGCTCTAACCCCGGGATATATTTT
NA | TRBJ1-5 | TRBV28 | NA | CASSYRGAGPQHF | TGTGCCAGCAGTTACCGCGGAGCTGGGCCCCAGCATTTT
few | TRBJ2-3 | TRBV7-2 | TRBD1 | CASSFEGAHTDTQYF | TGTGCCAGCAGCTTTGAGGGGGCTCACACAGATACGCAGTATTTT
NA | TRBJ2-7 | TRBV19 | TRBD1 | CASSPDRGLSYEQYF | TGTGCCAGTAGTCCAGACAGGGGTCTCTCCTACGAGCAGTACTTC
few | TRBJ2-1 | TRBV6-1 | TRBD2 | CASRLAGGTNNEQFF | TGTGCCAGCAGACTAGCGGGAGGGACTAACAATGAGCAGTTCTTC
once | TRBJ2-7 | TRBV2 | NA | CASSEAQGRGSYEQYF | TGTGCCAGCAGTGAAGCTCAGGGAAGGGGCTCCTACGAGCAGTACTTC
NA | TRBJ1-1 | TRBV7-3 | NA | CASREQGLNTEAFF | TGTGCCAGCAGGGAACAGGGCTTGAACACTGAAGCTTTCTTT
NA | TRBJ1-1 | TRBV7-6 | NA | CASSPRPGQFNTEAFF | TGTGCCAGCAGCCCCCGCCCGGGACAATTCAACACTGAAGCTTTCTTT
few | TRBJ2-1 | TRBV7-9 | TRBD2 | CASSLHRRGLAGFRDEQFF | TGTGCCAGCAGCTTACATCGAAGAGGGCTAGCGGGGTTCCGCGATGAGCAGTTCTTC
few | TRBJ1-5 | TRBV9 | TRBD1 | CASSVGTGSHQPQHF | TGTGCCAGCAGCGTGGGGACAGGGAGTCATCAGCCCCAGCATTTT
NA | TRBJ2-1 | TRBV27 | TRBD2 | CASSDPREAYNEQFF | TGTGCCAGCAGCGACCCGCGGGAGGCCTACAATGAGCAGTTCTTC
NA | TRBJ2-6 | TRBV5-1 | NA | CASGIEPSGANGLTF | TGCGCCAGCGGCATAGAGCCCTCTGGGGCCAACGGCCTGACTTTC
NA | TRBJ1-2 | TRBV7-2 | TRBD1 | CASSLDRGRYGYTF | TGTGCCAGCAGCTTGGACAGGGGGCGGTATGGCTACACCTTC
few | TRBJ2-7 | TRBV2 | TRBD1 | CASRDRDRGFEQYF | TGTGCCAGCAGAGACCGGGACAGGGGGTTCGAGCAGTACTTC
NA | TRBJ2-1 | TRBV4-2 | TRBD2 | CASSHGQRLAGWNEQFF | TGTGCCAGCAGCCACGGCCAACGACTAGCGGGGTGGAATGAGCAGTTCTTC
NA | TRBJ2-1 | TRBV7-2 | NA | CASSSDWSSYNEQFF | TGTGCCAGCAGCTCCGACTGGAGCTCCTACAATGAGCAGTTCTTC